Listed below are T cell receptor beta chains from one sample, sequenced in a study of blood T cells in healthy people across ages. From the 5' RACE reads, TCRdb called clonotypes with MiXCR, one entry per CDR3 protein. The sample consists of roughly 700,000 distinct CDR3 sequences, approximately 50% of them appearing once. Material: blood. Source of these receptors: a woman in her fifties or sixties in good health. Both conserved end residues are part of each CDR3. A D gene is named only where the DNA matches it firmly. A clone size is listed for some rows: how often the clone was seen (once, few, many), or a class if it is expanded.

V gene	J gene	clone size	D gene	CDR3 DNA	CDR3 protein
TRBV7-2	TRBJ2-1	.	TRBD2	TGTGCCAGCAGCTTAGTTCAGGCGGGAGCTAACTACAATGAGCAGTTCTTC	CASSLVQAGANYNEQFF
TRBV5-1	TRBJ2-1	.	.	TGCGCCAGCAGCTTGGCCGATAGCTCCTACAATGAGCGGTTCTTC	CASSLADSSYNERFF
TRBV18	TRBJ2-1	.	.	TGTGCCAGCTCACCAAAGGGCAGCTCCTACAATGAGCAGTTCTTC	CASSPKGSSYNEQFF
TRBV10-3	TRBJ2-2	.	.	TGTGCCATCAGTGGCCCGGGACTTAACACCGGGGAGCTGTTTTTT	CAISGPGLNTGELFF
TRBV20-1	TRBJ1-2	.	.	TGCAGTGCTAGAAGCGGGACCAGCTATGGCTACACCTTC	CSARSGTSYGYTF
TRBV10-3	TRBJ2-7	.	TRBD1	TGTGCCATCAGTGAGGCGAAACCCGGGACAGGGGGGAACGAGCAGTACTTC	CAISEAKPGTGGNEQYF
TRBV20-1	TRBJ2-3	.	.	TGCAGTGCTCTCGCCGGGCGGGGCCGCACAGATACGCAGTATTTT	CSALAGRGRTDTQYF
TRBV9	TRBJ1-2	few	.	TGTGCCAGCAGCGTGGACATCTATGGCTACACCTTC	CASSVDIYGYTF
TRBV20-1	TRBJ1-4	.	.	TGCAGTGCTAGTGAGGGGAATGAAAAACTGTTTTTT	CSASEGNEKLFF
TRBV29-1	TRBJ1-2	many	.	TGCAGCGTTGAGGACCTTGAAGGCCCCTCCAGATACAACACCTTC	CSVEDLEGPSRYNTF
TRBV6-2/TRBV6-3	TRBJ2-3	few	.	TGTGCCAGCAGGGACAGCTACACAGATACGCAGTATTTT	CASRDSYTDTQYF
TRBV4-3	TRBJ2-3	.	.	TGCGCCAGCAGCCAAGGCGACCCCTTCATGACGGATACGCAGTATTTT	CASSQGDPFMTDTQYF
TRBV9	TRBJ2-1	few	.	TGTGCCAGCAGCGTAGACGTCAGCGTATACAATGAGCAGTTCTTC	CASSVDVSVYNEQFF
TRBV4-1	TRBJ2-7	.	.	TGCGCCAGCAGCCAAGGGGGCGGGACAACCTTCTACGAGCAGTACTTC	CASSQGGGTTFYEQYF
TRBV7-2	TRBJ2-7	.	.	TGTGCCAGCAGCTTAGGGTCCAGGAACTACGAGCAGTACTTC	CASSLGSRNYEQYF
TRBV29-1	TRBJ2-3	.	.	TGCAGCGTACGGGACCCGGGGACAGATACGCAGTATTTT	CSVRDPGTDTQYF
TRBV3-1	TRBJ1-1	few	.	TGTGCCAGCAGCCAAGCAGGCGTACCGGCCCCCGGAGCTTTCTTT	CASSQAGVPAPGAFF
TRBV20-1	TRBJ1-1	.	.	TGCAGTGGAAATTGGGACGGGTCTGAAGCTTTCTTT	CSGNWDGSEAFF
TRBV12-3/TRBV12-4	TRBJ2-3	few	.	TGTGCCAGCAGCCCAAGGTGGGACACAAAGGGTACGCAGTATTTT	CASSPRWDTKGTQYF
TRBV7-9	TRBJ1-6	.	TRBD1	TGTGCCAGCAGCTTCCGACAGGGGTATAATTCACCCCTCCACTTT	CASSFRQGYNSPLHF
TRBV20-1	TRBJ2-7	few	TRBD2	TGCAGTGCTAGAGCACTAGCGGGACTCTACGAGCAGTACTTC	CSARALAGLYEQYF
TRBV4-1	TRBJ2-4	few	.	TGCGCCAGCAGCCTAAGTGGATCAGGGGAGTACATTCAGTACTTC	CASSLSGSGEYIQYF
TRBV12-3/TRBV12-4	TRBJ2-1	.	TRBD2	TGTGCCAGCGGCCCCCAACTAGCGGGAGTTATGAATGAGCAGTTCTTC	CASGPQLAGVMNEQFF
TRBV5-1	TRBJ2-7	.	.	TGCGCCAGCAGCTCCCGGGGCCTTAGCGGAGCCTACGAGCAGTACTTC	CASSSRGLSGAYEQYF
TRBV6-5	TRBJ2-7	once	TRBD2	TGTGCCAGCAGTTCGGGACTAGCGGGAGTCGGTGGAGACGAGCAGTACTTC	CASSSGLAGVGGDEQYF
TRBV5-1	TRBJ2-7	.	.	TGCGCCAGCAGCTTTGAGTTAAGCTCCTACAATGAGCAGTACTTC	CASSFELSSYNEQYF
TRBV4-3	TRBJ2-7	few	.	TGCGCCAGCAGCCAAGATAGAGCAGTGTACCCTTGGGATGAGCAGTACTTC	CASSQDRAVYPWDEQYF
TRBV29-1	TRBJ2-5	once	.	TGCACAGTAACAGGTGGAGGGCAAGAGACCCAGTACTTC	CTVTGGGQETQYF
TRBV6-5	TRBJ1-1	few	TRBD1	TGTGCCAGCAGAGTACAGGGGGGTGATATGAACACTGAAGCTTTCTTT	CASRVQGGDMNTEAFF
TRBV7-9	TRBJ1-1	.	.	TGTGCCAGCAGCTTAGAAGTCACTGAAGCTTTCTTT	CASSLEVTEAFF
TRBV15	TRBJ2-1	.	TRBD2	TGTGCCACCAGCCGTCAGCGGGAGCTGGTGAATGAGCAGTTCTTC	CATSRQRELVNEQFF
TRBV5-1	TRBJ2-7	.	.	TGCGCCAGCAGCTCGCAACTTAGACAGGCCGAAGGATGGGGCGAGCAGTACTTC	CASSSQLRQAEGWGEQYF
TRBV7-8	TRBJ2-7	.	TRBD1	TGTGCCAGCAGCTTAGGGGGGACAGCGTACAATGAGCAGTACTTC	CASSLGGTAYNEQYF
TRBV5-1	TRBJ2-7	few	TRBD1	TGCGCCAGCAGCTGGGGGACAGCTTACGAGCAGTACTTC	CASSWGTAYEQYF
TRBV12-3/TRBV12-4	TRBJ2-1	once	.	TGTGCCAGCAGGACCTCCGGCGGGGAGAACTACAATGAGCAGTTCTTC	CASRTSGGENYNEQFF
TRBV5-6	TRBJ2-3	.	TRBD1	TGTGCCAGCAGCTCCAGGACAGGGGGAAGAATAGATACGCAGTATTTT	CASSSRTGGRIDTQYF
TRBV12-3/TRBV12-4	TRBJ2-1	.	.	TGTGCCAGCAGTTTTACAGGGTCGGAATACAATGAGCAGTTCTTC	CASSFTGSEYNEQFF
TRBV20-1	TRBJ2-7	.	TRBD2	TGCAGTGCTAGACGGACTAGCGGGAGCCACTTCTACGAGCAGTACTTC	CSARRTSGSHFYEQYF
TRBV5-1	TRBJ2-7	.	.	TGCGCCAGCAGCCGTACCGGGTCTGCCTACGAGCAGTACTTC	CASSRTGSAYEQYF
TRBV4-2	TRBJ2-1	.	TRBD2	TGTGCCAGCAGCCAACCAGCGGGAGGGCTTCGGGATGAGCAGTTCTTC	CASSQPAGGLRDEQFF
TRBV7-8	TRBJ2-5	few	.	TGTGCCAGCAGCAAGCGGGTGGAGACCCAGTACTTC	CASSKRVETQYF